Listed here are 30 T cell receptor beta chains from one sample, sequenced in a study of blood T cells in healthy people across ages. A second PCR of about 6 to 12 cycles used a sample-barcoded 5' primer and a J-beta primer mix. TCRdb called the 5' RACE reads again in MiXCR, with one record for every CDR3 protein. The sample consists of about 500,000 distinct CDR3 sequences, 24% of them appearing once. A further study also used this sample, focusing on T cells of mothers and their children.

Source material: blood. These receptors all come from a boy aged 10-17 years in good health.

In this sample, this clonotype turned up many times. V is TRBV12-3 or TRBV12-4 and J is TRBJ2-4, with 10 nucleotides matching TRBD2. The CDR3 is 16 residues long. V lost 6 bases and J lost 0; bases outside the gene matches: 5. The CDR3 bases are TGTGCCAGCAGCCCGACTAGCGGGTTAGCCAAAAACATTCAGTACTTC. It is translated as CASSPTSGLAKNIQYF.

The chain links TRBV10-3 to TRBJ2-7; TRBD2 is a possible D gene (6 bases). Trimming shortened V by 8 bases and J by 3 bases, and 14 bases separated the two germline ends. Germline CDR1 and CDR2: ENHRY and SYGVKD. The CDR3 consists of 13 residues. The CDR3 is CAIPRGRYYEQYF. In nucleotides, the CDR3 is TGTGCCATCCCCCGGGGGAGATACTACGAGCAGTACTTC.

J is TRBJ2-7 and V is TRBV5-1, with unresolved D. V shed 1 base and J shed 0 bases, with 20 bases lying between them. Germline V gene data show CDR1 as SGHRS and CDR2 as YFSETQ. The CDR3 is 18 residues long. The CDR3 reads CASSLNGIYLAGSYEQYF. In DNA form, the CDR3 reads TGCGCCAGCAGCTTGAATGGGATTTATTTGGCAGGCTCCTACGAGCAGTACTTC.

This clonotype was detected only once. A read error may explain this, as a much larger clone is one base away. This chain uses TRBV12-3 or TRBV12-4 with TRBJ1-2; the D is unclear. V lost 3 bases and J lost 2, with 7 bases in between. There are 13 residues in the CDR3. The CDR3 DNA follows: TGTGCCAGCAGTTTTGCGGGGAACTATGGCTACACCTTC. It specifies CASSFAGNYGYTF.

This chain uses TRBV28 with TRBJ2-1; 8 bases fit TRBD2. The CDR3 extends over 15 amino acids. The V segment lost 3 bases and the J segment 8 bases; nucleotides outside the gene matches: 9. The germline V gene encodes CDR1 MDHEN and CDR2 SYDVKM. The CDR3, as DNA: TGTGCCAGCAGTTTCGGGACTAGTCTTCAAGATGAGCAGTTCTTC. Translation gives CASSFGTSLQDEQFF. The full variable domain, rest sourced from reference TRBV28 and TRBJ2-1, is DVKVTQSSRYLVKRTGEKVFLECVQDMDHENMFWYRQDPGLGLRLIYFSYDVKMKEKGDIPEGYSVSREKKERFSLILESASTNQTSMYLCASSFGTSLQDEQFFGPGTRLTVL.

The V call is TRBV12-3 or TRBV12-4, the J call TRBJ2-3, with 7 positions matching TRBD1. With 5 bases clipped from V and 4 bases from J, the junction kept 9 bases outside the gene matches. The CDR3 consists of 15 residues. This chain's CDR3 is CASSPRQGLADTQYF. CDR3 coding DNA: TGTGCCAGCAGTCCCCGACAGGGTTTGGCAGATACGCAGTATTTT.

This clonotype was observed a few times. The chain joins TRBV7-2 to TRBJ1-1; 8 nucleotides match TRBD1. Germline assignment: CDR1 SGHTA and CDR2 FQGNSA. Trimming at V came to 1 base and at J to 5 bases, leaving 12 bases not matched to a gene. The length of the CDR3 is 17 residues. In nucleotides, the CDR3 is TGTGCCAGCAGCTTAGGCGGGACGGGCAGGGGGCTGACTGAAGCTTTCTTT. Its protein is CASSLGGTGRGLTEAFF.

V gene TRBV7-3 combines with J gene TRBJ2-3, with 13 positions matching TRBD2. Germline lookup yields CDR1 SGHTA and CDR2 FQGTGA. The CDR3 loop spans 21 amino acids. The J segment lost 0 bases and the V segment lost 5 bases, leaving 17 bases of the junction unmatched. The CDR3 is CASSPERTSGGLFISTDTQYF. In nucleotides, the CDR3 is TGTGCCAGCAGCCCCGAGAGGACTAGCGGGGGCCTATTTATTAGCACAGATACGCAGTATTTT.

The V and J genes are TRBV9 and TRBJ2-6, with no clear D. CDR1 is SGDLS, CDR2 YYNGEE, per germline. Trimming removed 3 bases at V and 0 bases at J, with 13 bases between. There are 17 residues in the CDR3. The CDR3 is CASSGRHSGSGANVLTF. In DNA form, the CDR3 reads TGTGCCAGCAGCGGGCGACACTCCGGCTCTGGGGCCAACGTCCTGACTTTC.

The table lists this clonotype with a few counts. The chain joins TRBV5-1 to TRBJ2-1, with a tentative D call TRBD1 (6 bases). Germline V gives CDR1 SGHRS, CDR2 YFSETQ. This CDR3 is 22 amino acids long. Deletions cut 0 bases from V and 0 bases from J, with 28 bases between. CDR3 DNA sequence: TGCGCCAGCAGCTTGGTAGTTCCAACCCCCTGGTGGACAGATAGCTCCTACAATGAGCAGTTCTTC. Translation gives CASSLVVPTPWWTDSSYNEQFF.

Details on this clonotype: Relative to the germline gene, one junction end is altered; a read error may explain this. CDR3 DNA sequence: TGCAGTGCTCCTCCAGCGAGCTCCTACCATGAGCAGTTCTTC. Translated: CSAPPASSYHEQFF. The V call is TRBV20-1, the J call TRBJ2-1; D remains ambiguous. Per the germline V gene, CDR1 is DFQATT and CDR2 is SNEGSKA (reference sequence). This CDR3 comprises 14 residues.

CDR3 DNA: TGCGCCAGCAGCTTGGACTACACGGGGGGTAACGAGCAGTACTTC. It encodes CASSLDYTGGNEQYF. The V and J genes are TRBV5-1 and TRBJ2-7, with 7 nucleotides matching TRBD2. CDR1 is SGHRS, CDR2 YFSETQ, per germline. This CDR3 spans 15 amino acids. Trimming cost V 0 bases and J 5 bases; bases outside gene matches: 8.

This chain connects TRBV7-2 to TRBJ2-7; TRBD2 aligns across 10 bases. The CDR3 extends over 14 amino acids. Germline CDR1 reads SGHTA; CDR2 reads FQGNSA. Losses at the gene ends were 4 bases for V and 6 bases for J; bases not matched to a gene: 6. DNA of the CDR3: TGTGCCAGCAGCTCGCCGGGACTAGCGAGCGAGCAGTACTTC. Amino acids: CASSSPGLASEQYF.

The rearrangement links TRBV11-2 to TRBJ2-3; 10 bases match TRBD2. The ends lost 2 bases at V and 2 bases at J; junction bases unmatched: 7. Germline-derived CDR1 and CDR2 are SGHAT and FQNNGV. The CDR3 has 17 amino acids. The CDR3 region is CASSLMGLATPTDTQYF. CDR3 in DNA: TGTGCCAGCAGCTTAATGGGACTAGCGACGCCCACAGATACGCAGTATTTT. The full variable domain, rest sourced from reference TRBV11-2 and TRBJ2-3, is EAGVAQSPRYKIIEKRQSVAFWCNPISGHATLYWYQQILGQGPKLLIQFQNNGVVDDSQLPKDRFSAERLKGVDSTLKIQPAKLEDSAVYLCASSLMGLATPTDTQYFGPGTRLTVL.

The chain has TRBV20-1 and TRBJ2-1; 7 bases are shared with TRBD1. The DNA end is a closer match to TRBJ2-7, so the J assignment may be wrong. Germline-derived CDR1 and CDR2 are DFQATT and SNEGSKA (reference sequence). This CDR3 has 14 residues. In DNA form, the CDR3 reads TGCAGTGCCGAAAAGCCGGGACAGTTCTACGAGCAGTACTTC. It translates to CSAEKPGQFYEQYF.

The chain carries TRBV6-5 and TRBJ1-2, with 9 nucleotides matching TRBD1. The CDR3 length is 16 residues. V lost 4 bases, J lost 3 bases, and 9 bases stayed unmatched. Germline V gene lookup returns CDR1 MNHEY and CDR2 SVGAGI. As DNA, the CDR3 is TGTGCCAGCAGTTTATCGATGGACAGGGGATACTATGGCTACACCTTC. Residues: CASSLSMDRGYYGYTF.

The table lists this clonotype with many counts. The CDR3 nucleotides read TGCGCCAGCAGCTTGGACAGCTTCCAAGAGACCCAGTACTTC. Translated: CASSLDSFQETQYF. This chain connects TRBV5-1 to TRBJ2-5; D remains unclear. The CDR3 runs to 14 residues. Germline CDR1 SGHRS, CDR2 YFSETQ. V lost 0 bases and J lost 1, with 7 bases in between.

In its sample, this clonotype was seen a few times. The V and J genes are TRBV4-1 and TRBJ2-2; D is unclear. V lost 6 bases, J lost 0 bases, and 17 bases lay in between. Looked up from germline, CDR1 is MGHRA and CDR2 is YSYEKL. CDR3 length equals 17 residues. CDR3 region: CASSRLRVQPNTGELFF. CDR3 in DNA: TGCGCCAGCAGTCGCCTTCGGGTACAACCGAACACCGGGGAGCTGTTTTTT.

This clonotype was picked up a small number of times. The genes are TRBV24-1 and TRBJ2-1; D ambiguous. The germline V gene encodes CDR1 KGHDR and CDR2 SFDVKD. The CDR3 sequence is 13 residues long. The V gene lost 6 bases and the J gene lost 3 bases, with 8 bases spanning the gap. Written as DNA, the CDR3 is TGTGCCACCAGTAATACGATCTACAATGAGCAGTTCTTC. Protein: CATSNTIYNEQFF.

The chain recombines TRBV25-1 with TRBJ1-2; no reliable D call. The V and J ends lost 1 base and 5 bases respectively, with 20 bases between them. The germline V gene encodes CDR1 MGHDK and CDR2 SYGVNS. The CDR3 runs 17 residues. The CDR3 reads CASSESIPDKNSYGYTF. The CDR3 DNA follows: TGTGCCAGCAGTGAATCCATACCCGACAAAAACTCGTATGGCTACACCTTC.

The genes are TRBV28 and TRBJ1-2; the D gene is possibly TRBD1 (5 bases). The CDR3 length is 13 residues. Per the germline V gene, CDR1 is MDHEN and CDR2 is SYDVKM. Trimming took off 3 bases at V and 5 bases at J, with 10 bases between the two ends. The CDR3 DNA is TGTGCCAGCAGTTTCAGCGGGGGATATGGCTACACCTTC. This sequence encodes CASSFSGGYGYTF.

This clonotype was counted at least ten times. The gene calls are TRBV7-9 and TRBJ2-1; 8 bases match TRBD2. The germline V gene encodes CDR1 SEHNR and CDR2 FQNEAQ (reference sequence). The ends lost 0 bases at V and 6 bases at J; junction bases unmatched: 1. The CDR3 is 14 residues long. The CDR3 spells CASSLAGTSNEQFF. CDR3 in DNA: TGTGCCAGCAGCTTAGCCGGGACTAGCAATGAGCAGTTCTTC. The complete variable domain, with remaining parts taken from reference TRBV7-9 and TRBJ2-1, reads DTGVSQNPRHKITKRGQNVTFRCDPISEHNRLYWYRQTLGQGPEFLTYFQNEAQLEKSRLLSDRFSAERPKGSFSTLEIQRTEQGDSAMYLCASSLAGTSNEQFFGPGTRLTVL.

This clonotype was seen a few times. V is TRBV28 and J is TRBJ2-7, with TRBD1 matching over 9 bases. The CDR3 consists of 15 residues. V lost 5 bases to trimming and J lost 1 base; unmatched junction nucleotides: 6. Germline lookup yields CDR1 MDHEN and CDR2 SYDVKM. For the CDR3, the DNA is TGTGCCAGCAGTCTCACCGGGACAGGGTCCTACGAGCAGTACTTC. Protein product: CASSLTGTGSYEQYF.

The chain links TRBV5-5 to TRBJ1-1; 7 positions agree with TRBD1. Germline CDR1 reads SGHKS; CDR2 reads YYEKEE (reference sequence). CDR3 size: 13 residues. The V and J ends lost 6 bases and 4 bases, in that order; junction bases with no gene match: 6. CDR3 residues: CASTKSGGTEAFF. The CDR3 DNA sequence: TGTGCCAGCACCAAATCAGGGGGCACTGAAGCTTTCTTT.

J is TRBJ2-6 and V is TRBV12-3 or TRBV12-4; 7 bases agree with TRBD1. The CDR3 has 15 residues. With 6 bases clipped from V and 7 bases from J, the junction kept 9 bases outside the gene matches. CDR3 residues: CASSRTTGSANVLTF. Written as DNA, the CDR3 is TGTGCCAGCAGCCGGACGACAGGGTCCGCCAACGTCCTGACTTTC.

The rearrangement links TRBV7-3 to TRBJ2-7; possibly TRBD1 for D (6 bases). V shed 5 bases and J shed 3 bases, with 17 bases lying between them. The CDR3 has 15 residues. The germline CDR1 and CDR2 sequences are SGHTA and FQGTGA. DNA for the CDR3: TGTGCCAGCAGCGCCAGGGGTGGCGGAGGCTACGAGCAGTACTTC. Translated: CASSARGGGGYEQYF.

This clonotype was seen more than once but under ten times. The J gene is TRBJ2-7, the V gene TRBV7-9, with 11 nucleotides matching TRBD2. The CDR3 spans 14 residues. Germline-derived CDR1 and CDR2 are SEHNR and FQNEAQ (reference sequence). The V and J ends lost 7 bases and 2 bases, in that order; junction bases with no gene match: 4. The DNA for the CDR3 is TGTGCCAGCAACATAGCGGGGGGGCCCTACGAGCAGTACTTC. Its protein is CASNIAGGPYEQYF. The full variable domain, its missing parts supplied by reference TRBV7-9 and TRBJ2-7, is DTGVSQNPRHKITKRGQNVTFRCDPISEHNRLYWYRQTLGQGPEFLTYFQNEAQLEKSRLLSDRFSAERPKGSFSTLEIQRTEQGDSAMYLCASNIAGGPYEQYFGPGTRLTVT.

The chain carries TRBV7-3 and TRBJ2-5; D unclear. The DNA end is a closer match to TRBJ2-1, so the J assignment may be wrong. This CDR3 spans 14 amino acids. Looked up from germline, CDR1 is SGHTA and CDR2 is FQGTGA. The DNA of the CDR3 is TGTGCCAGCAGCACGACTCGCGGAAATCTTGAGCAGTTCTTC. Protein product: CASSTTRGNLEQFF.

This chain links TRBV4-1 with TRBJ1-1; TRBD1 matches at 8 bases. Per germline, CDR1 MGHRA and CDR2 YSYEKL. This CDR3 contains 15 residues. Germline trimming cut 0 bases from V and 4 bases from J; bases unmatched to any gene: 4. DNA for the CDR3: TGCGCCAGCAGCCAAGATCAGGGGGCAGGCACTGAAGCTTTCTTT. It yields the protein CASSQDQGAGTEAFF.

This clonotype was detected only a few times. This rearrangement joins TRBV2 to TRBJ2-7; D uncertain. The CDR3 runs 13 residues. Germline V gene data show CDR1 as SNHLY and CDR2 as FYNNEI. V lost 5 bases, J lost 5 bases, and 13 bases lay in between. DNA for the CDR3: TGTGCCAGCAGTAAATCTGGGCGCGACGAGCAGTACTTC. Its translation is CASSKSGRDEQYF.